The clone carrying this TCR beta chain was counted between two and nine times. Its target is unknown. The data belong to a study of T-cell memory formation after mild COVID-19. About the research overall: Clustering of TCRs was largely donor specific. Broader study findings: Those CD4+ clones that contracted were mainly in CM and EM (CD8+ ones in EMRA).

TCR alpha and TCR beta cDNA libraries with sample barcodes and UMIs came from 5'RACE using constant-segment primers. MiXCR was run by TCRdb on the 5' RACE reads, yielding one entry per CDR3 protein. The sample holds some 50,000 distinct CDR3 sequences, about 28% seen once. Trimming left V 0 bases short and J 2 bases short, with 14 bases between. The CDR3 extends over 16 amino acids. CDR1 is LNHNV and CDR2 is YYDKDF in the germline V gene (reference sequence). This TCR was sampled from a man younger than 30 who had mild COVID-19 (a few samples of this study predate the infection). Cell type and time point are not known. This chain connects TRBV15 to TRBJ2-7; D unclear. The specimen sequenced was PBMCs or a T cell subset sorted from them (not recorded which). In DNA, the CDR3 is TGTGCCACCAGCAGAGATTGGCAGGTTGTAACCTACGAGCAGTACTTC. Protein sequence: CATSRDWQVVTYEQYF. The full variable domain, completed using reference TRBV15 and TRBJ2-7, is DAMVIQNPRYQVTQFGKPVTLSCSQTLNHNVMYWYQQKSSQAPKLLFHYYDKDFNNEADTPDNFQSRRPNTSFCFLDIRSPGLGDTAMYLCATSRDWQVVTYEQYFGPGTRLTVT.